A single TCR beta chain is shown here with its context. No antigen is known for it. The record has no base qualities; no much larger clone is one base away. TCR CDR3 regions were amplified from genomic DNA by multiplex PCR using the deep immunoSEQ assay. Genomic DNA extracted from each cell subset was distributed evenly over all wells of several immunoSEQ 96-well plates, and each plate served as one replicate. Each replicate PCR for sorted subsets received around 200 ng genomic DNA, equal to about 30,000 T cell genomes. Purified libraries were measured with a Qubit 3.0 fluorometer, size-checked on a Bioanalyzer 2100, and measured again with the KAPA Library Quantification kit. Every immunoSEQ 96-well plate was sequenced on a dedicated single-read 150-cycle Illumina NextSeq 550 flow cell. As for the original processing: The immunoSEQ output contained only junctional sequences without quality scores, so filtering could not match that applied to full-length reads. Sequences were annotated with PyIR, a Python wrapper for IgBLAST v1.9, and V/J genes and CDR3 were assigned using IMGT germline references. Reads were filtered out if the reads had weak V/J assignments (E-value above 1e-6), no CDR3, stop codons, out-of-frame junctions, or ambiguous translated residues. A V3J clonotype was defined by an identical inferred V gene, J gene, and CDR3 amino acid sequence. Percentage overlap between repertoires was computed as shared unique clonotypes divided by the size of the smaller repertoire. Richness of each repertoire was evaluated using RTK rarefaction, the Chao1 estimator, and Recon v2.1 estimates of unobserved clonotypes. Generation probabilities for all TCRbeta clonotypes obtained by the gDNA method from a few donors were computed using OLGA. The immuneACCESS repertoire file appears here via TCRdb, limited to in-frame rearrangements. These files lack a portion of the clones; in checked studies, under half of the deficit traces to unresolved V genes, and the cause of the others is not known. The D gene and trimming were derived from the DNA, and the V and J assignments and clone size from that table. In all, the sample holds around 1.9 million clones, and approximately 94% of those were seen once. Of the sample, over 1.5% is held by the ten largest clones.

V lost 2 bases and J lost 1 base; the stretch between them is 18 bases long. Spanning cysteine to phenylalanine, the CDR3 consists of 17 amino acids. Of all the DNA, just the CDR3 is kept, 51 bases in frame from base 1. CDR1 and CDR2 are drawn from the germline V gene: SGHRS, YFSETQ. CD8 naive samples were CD45RO-negative cells positively selected for CCR7, giving a CD45RA+CCR7+ population that excluded TemRA cells. Healthy HIV-negative adults with no recently reported acute infections or vaccinations were included as donors. All donors were Caucasian adults living in Nashville, Tennessee, USA. Blood was obtained by leukapheresis, after which PBMCs were separated by Ficoll-Histopaque density gradient centrifugation and cryopreserved in liquid nitrogen vapor phase. Analytical flow cytometry was used to check the purity and quantity of each magnetically sorted T cell population. Genomic DNA was isolated from every sorted fraction and measured by UV absorbance on a Nanodrop 2000c.

The sample originates from a study of shared clonotypes between healthy human individuals (dated by TCRdb to the early 2020s). For the study in its entirety: The cohort included three men and a couple of women between 18 and 49 years of age. For each donor, three plates each were used for CD4 naive and CD4 memory, two plates were used for CD8 naive, and one plate was used for CD8 memory. Leukapheresis yielded between about 0.85 and 10 billion PBMCs per donor. To increase sequencing depth and limit assay-specific biases, TCR repertoire library preparation and sequencing were carried out by different laboratories using diverse techniques. To estimate repertoire size and how much clonotypes are shared between individuals, the study performed deep sequencing of blood TCR repertoires from 4 to 6 healthy adults.

What the study reported, not specific to this receptor: Naive subsets generally had larger estimated clonotype richness than memory subsets did. Rarefaction of sorted-subset datasets indicated incomplete sequencing despite the large sequencing depth. When four donors were compared, the shared fraction of clonotypes was around 4.6% for naive CD4, 3% to 4% for naive CD8, roughly 2.3% for memory CD4, and roughly 0.43% for memory CD8. Sampling was limited to blood, and TCR repertoires in tissue likely differ from TCR repertoires in blood. The small number of donors limited the genetic and exposure-history diversity represented. Higher generation probabilities were observed for clonotypes shared by all four sorted-subset donors than for non-shared clonotypes. Pairwise subsampling led to the expectation that sequencing depth would affect the degree of clonotype sharing among donors.

Sequencing was performed on naive CD8+ T cells from PBMCs. The cell subset or site label on this specimen signifies: CD45RA+CCR7+. The sequence joins TRBV5-1 to TRBJ2-5, with the D call tentatively TRBD1 or TRBD2, each fitting 5 bases. This receptor was obtained from a man between 18 and 29 years old in good health. Some clones in this sample may be carry-over from other donors' samples. The DNA sequence is given as TGCGCCAGCAGCTTCCCATCTGGGGGAGTTGCCCAAGAGACCCAGTACTTC. Its coded protein is CASSFPSGGVAQETQYF.